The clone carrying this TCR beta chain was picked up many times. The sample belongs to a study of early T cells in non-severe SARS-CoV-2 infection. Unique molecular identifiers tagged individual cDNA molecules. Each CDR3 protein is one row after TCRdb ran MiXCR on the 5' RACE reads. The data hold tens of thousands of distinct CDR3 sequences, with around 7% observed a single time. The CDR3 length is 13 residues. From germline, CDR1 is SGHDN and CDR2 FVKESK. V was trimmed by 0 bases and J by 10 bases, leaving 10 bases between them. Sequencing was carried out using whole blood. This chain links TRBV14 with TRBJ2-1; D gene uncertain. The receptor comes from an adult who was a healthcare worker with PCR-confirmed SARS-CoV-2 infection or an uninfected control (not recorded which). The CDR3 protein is CASSQDVGMEQFF. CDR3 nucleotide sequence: TGTGCCAGCAGCCAAGATGTGGGGATGGAGCAGTTCTTC.